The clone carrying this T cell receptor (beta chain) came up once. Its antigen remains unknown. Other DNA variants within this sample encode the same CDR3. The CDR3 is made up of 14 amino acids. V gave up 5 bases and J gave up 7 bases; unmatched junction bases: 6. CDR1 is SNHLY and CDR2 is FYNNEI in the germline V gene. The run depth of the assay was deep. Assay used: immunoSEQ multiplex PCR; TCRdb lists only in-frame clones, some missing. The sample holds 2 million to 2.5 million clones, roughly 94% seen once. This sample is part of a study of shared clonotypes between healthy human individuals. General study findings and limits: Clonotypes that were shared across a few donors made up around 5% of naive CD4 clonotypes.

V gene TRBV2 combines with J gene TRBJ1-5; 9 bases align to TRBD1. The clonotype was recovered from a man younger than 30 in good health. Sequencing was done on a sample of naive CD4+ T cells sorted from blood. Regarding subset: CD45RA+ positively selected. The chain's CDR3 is CASSLQGAGQPQHF. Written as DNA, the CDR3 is TGTGCCAGCAGTCTACAGGGGGCTGGGCAGCCCCAGCATTTT.